The clone carrying this TCR beta chain was seen just once. This specimen comes from a study of OX40 agonist ivuxolimab in advanced cancers. This CDR3 spans 14 amino acids. Repertoires were generated with immunoSEQ multiplex PCR, while TCRdb's copy carries only in-frame clones and drops some. Of over 40,000 clones in the sample, roughly 84% are singletons; the top ten hold 4.6%. The sequenced sample was CD4+ or CD8+ T cells sorted from blood, obtained in a trial of the OX40 agonist ivuxolimab. The sequence derives from an adult with an advanced solid tumor such as melanoma, head and neck, liver or kidney cancer. V and J are TRBV22-1 and TRBJ1-2; TRBD1, as called in the table, went unchecked against the DNA. TRBV22-1 is a pseudogene segment. The CDR3 sequence is CPGSDTRQGVGYTF. CDR3 DNA: TGTCCTGGGAGCGACACCCGACAGGGCGTTGGCTACACCTTC.